The 21 T cell receptor beta chains below were found in one sample sequenced in a study of T cells after yellow fever vaccination. TCRdb re-analysed the 5' RACE reads in MiXCR, keeping a single row per CDR3 protein. This sample has roughly 56,000 distinct CDR3 sequences; approximately 5.5% occur once, and the top ten carry 30% to 35%. The material sequenced was PBMCs, either bulk or a sorted T-cell subset (CD4+, CD8+, memory, or dextramer-sorted; not recorded which), taken on the day of the yellow fever booster vaccination. Source of these receptors: a man younger than 30 who received the YFV17D yellow fever vaccine.

There are many counts of this clonotype. The chain joins TRBV5-1 to TRBJ2-7, with a possible D match to TRBD2 (5 bases). V was clipped by 9 bases and J by 5 bases, with 21 bases between them. Germline CDR1 and CDR2: SGHRS and YFSETQ. This CDR3 is 14 amino acids long. CDR3 sequence (DNA): TGCGCCACCAACCAAGGACTGACCTCAGACGAGCAGTACTTC. Translation gives CATNQGLTSDEQYF.

This clonotype was detected many times. The V gene is TRBV7-6, the J gene TRBJ2-7, with 7 positions matching TRBD2. Losses at the gene ends were 1 base for V and 1 base for J; bases not matched to a gene: 13. From germline, CDR1 is SGHVS and CDR2 FNYEAQ. This CDR3 is built from 18 residues. The CDR3 is CASSLGAPGRANSYEQYF. CDR3 in DNA: TGTGCCAGCAGCTTAGGGGCCCCGGGGAGGGCCAATTCCTACGAGCAGTACTTC.

This clonotype was seen a handful of times. The chain is built from TRBV7-2 and TRBJ1-3, with a tentative D call TRBD1 (6 bases). The CDR3 is 16 amino acids. Per germline, CDR1 SGHTA and CDR2 FQGNSA. The V end lost 5 bases, the J end lost 0 bases, and 14 bases lay between the germline ends. The CDR3 DNA reads as TGTGCCAGCAGCGCGGGGGCCTATCCCTCTGGAAACACCATATATTTT. The encoded protein is CASSAGAYPSGNTIYF.

This clonotype has a handful of counts. The V call is TRBV5-4, the J call TRBJ1-2; D ambiguous. Trimming stripped 4 bases from V and 4 bases from J, with 14 bases between. Germline values: CDR1 SGHNT, CDR2 YYREEE (reference sequence). This CDR3 is built from 14 residues. The CDR3 region has the DNA TGTGCCAGCAGCACGGAAGGGATCGTCTATGGCTACACCTTC. This codes for CASSTEGIVYGYTF.

Only a few counts were recorded for this clonotype. The gene calls are TRBV5-5 and TRBJ1-3; D is uncertain. The CDR3 is 15 residues long. Looked up from germline, CDR1 is SGHKS and CDR2 is YYEKEE (reference sequence). The V end was cut by 0 bases, the J end by 0 bases, with 7 bases between. CDR3 residues: CASSLGPNSGNTIYF. CDR3 nucleotide sequence: TGTGCCAGCAGCTTGGGGCCGAACTCTGGAAACACCATATATTTT.

This clonotype was observed many times. The chain is built from TRBV29-1 and TRBJ2-7; the D gene is possibly TRBD1 (6 bases). The CDR3 is 11 residues long. Germline CDR1 reads SQVTM; CDR2 reads ANQGSEA. V lost 4 bases and J lost 4, with 8 bases in between. The CDR3 bases are TGCAGCGTTGGACAGGATTACGAGCAGTACTTC. It specifies CSVGQDYEQYF.

This clonotype was recorded many times. The rearrangement joins TRBV6-2 or TRBV6-3 to TRBJ2-7; D not resolved. Trimming removed 2 bases from V and 3 bases from J, with 8 bases in between. Germline V gene sequence: CDR1 MNHEY, CDR2 SVGEGT. The CDR3 runs 13 residues. CDR3 protein: CASSYRQNYEQYV. The CDR3 coding sequence is TGTGCCAGCAGTTACAGGCAGAACTACGAGCAGTACGTC.

A few counts support this clonotype. This chain joins TRBV5-1 and TRBJ2-1; D is ambiguous. Germline V gene sequence: CDR1 SGHRS, CDR2 YFSETQ. CDR3 length: 20 residues. Trimming shortened V by 4 bases and J by 0 bases, and 26 bases separated the two germline ends. CDR3 loop: CASSIGPSGLRISSYNEQFF. The CDR3 coding sequence is TGCGCCAGCAGCATAGGGCCTTCCGGGCTCCGGATAAGCTCCTACAATGAGCAGTTCTTC.

The chain couples TRBV29-1 to TRBJ2-5; D is unresolved. Between the trimmed V and J ends, which lost 0 bases and 5 bases, there was a span of 7 bases. The CDR3 runs 12 residues. Per germline, CDR1 SQVTM and CDR2 ANQGSEA. Here the CDR3 DNA reads TGCAGCGTTGAAGATCTTCAGGAGACCCAGTACTTC. Protein sequence: CSVEDLQETQYF.

In its sample, this clonotype was seen many times. The chain has TRBV7-6 and TRBJ2-1; the match to TRBD1 covers 8 bases. With 3 bases clipped from V and 7 bases from J, the junction kept 8 bases outside the gene matches. This CDR3 region has 15 residues. Germline V lookup: CDR1 SGHVS, CDR2 FNYEAQ. The DNA of the CDR3 is TGTGCCAGCAGCTTTGGGACAGGCTCGGGGAATGAGCAGTTCTTC. It is translated as CASSFGTGSGNEQFF.

The CDR3 loop is CASSYLRYTGELFF. The CDR3 DNA reads as TGTGCCAGCAGTTACTTGAGGTACACCGGGGAGCTGTTTTTT. The chain uses TRBV6-2 or TRBV6-3 and TRBJ2-2; D gene unclear. Trimming left V 1 base short and J 3 bases short, with 6 bases between. Germline V gives CDR1 MNHEY, CDR2 SVGEGT. This CDR3 is built from 14 residues.

In this sample, this clonotype turned up a few times. The V and J genes are TRBV19 and TRBJ2-1; D call uncertain. The CDR3 has 13 amino acids. Per germline, CDR1 LNHDA and CDR2 SQIVND (reference sequence). The V gene lost 3 bases and the J gene lost 2 bases, with 5 bases spanning the gap. The CDR3 DNA reads as TGTGCCAGTAGTATTCCCCCCTACAATGAGCAGTTCTTC. As protein: CASSIPPYNEQFF.

There are many counts of this clonotype. V and J are TRBV29-1 and TRBJ2-7; 10 nucleotides agree with TRBD1. Per germline, CDR1 SQVTM and CDR2 ANQGSEA. J was trimmed by 5 bases and V by 7 bases; bases with no gene match: 11. This CDR3 region has 14 residues. CDR3 DNA: TGCAGCGCTGTCCGGGACAGGGGACGTCACGAGCAGTACTTC. Its protein product is CSAVRDRGRHEQYF.

This clonotype has ten or more counts. This chain links TRBV4-3 with TRBJ2-7; TRBD2 aligns across 7 bases. This CDR3 comprises 13 residues. Germline CDR1 reads LGHNA; CDR2 reads YSLEER. The V and J ends lost 4 bases and 5 bases, in that order; junction bases with no gene match: 5. CDR3 coding DNA: TGCGCCAGCAGCCTGCGACGGGGGGACGAGCAGTACTTC. Protein product: CASSLRRGDEQYF.

The CDR3 protein is CASSQGVFYEQYV. The CDR3 DNA reads TGTGCCAGCAGCCAAGGAGTCTTCTACGAGCAGTACGTC. The chain has TRBV3-1 and TRBJ2-7; no firm D call. Germline V lookup: CDR1 LGHDT, CDR2 YNNKEL (reference sequence). CDR3 size: 13 residues. V dropped 1 base and J dropped 3 bases, with 7 bases sitting between them.

The rearrangement joins TRBV20-1 to TRBJ2-3, with 9 bases lining up with TRBD2. The J segment lost 2 bases and the V segment lost 3 bases, leaving 3 bases of the junction unmatched. The CDR3 runs to 14 residues. Germline CDR1 reads DFQATT; CDR2 reads SNEGSKA (reference sequence). The CDR3 loop is CSARTSGYTDTQYF. CDR3 in DNA: TGCAGTGCTAGGACTAGCGGATACACAGATACGCAGTATTTT.

The chain carries TRBV6-1 and TRBJ2-1; possibly TRBD2 for D (5 bases). CDR1 and CDR2 from the germline V gene are MNHNS and SASEGT. The length of the CDR3 is 15 residues. V lost 5 bases and J lost 3, with 14 bases in between. CDR3 residues: CASSPRVGNYNEQFF. The DNA of the CDR3 is TGTGCCAGCAGTCCGAGGGTGGGAAACTACAATGAGCAGTTCTTC.

In its sample, this clonotype was seen a few times. CDR3 in amino acids: CASKDRGQSEAFF. The CDR3 region has the DNA TGTGCCAGCAAGGACAGGGGGCAATCTGAAGCTTTCTTT. The V call is TRBV2, the J call TRBJ1-1, with 11 bases aligning to TRBD1. Trimming cost V 7 bases and J 6 bases; bases outside gene matches: 4. The CDR3 contains 13 residues. Germline V lookup: CDR1 SNHLY, CDR2 FYNNEI.

This chain links TRBV3-1 with TRBJ1-4; a weak D match, TRBD1 (6 bases). V lost 1 base and J 8 bases, leaving 14 bases between the germline ends. The germline CDR1 and CDR2 sequences are LGHDT and YNNKEL (reference sequence). The CDR3 is made up of 15 amino acids. The CDR3 loop is CASSQGGGIEEKLFF. CDR3 in DNA: TGTGCCAGCAGCCAAGGAGGGGGGATTGAGGAAAAACTGTTTTTT.

This clonotype was detected a few times. The chain employs TRBV12-3 or TRBV12-4 and TRBJ2-7; TRBD2 aligns across 9 bases. The CDR3 extends over 18 amino acids. The V and J ends lost 4 bases and 5 bases, in that order; junction bases with no gene match: 18. The CDR3 spells CASSSSGVVRPSENEQYF. The CDR3 region has the DNA TGTGCCAGCAGTTCTAGCGGGGTAGTCCGTCCATCCGAAAACGAGCAGTACTTC.

The gene calls are TRBV7-9 and TRBJ1-4, with D perhaps matching TRBD1 (6 bases). V lost 5 bases and J lost 6, with 7 bases in between. Germline V gene data show CDR1 as SEHNR and CDR2 as FQNEAQ (reference sequence). This CDR3 comprises 12 residues. The CDR3 nucleotides read TGTGCCAGCAGCCGGACAGATGAAAAACTGTTTTTT. As protein: CASSRTDEKLFF.